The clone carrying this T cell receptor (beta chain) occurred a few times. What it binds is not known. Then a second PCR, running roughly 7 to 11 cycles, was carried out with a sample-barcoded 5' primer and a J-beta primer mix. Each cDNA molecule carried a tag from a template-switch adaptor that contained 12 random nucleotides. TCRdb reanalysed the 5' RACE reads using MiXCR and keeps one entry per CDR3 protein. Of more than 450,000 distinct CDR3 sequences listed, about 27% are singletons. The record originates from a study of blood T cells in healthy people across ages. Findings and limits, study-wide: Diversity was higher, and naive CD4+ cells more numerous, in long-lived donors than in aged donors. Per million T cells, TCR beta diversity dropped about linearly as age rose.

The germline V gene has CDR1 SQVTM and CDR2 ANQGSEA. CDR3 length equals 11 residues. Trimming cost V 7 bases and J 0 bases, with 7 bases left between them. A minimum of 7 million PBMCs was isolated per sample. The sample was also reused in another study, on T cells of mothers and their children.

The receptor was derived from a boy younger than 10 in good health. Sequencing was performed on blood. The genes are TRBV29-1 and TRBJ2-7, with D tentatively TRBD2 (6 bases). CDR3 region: CSGGGSYEQYF. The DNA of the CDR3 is TGCAGCGGGGGAGGCTCCTACGAGCAGTACTTC.